The clone carrying this T cell receptor beta chain showed up many times. Its antigen is not identified. This sample was taken from a study of prognosis after radiotherapy for stage I lung cancer. Broader study findings: Unique TCR clones declined after stereotactic body radiation therapy, from a median around 10,000 to 6,500. The way patients used TRBV and TRBJ genes reportedly differed depending on whether they had metastases.

At both of two time points, about 6 milliliters of peripheral blood were drawn. The V gene end was trimmed by 5 bases and the J gene end by 7 bases; junction bases not matched to a gene: 6. CDR3 length equals 14 residues. In germline, CDR1 is DFQATT, CDR2 SNEGSKA (reference sequence). Genomic DNA was the source, and TCR beta CDR3 was amplified from it by two-round multiplex PCR. Round one of PCR was performed, and it used primers specific to each TRBV and TRBJ gene. One entry per CDR3 protein results from TCRdb running MiXCR on the multiplex PCR reads. Here the sample spans 13,000 to 15,000 distinct CDR3 sequences, roughly 25% being singletons.

The starting material was PBMCs, obtained before or after stereotactic body radiation therapy (not recorded which). The chain links TRBV20-1 to TRBJ2-2; 11 positions match TRBD1. The clonotype comes from a donor over 45 with non-small cell lung cancer. In DNA form, the CDR3 reads TGCAGTGCTTGGGGGGACAGGGGGTTCGGGGAGCTGTTTTTT. It codes for CSAWGDRGFGELFF.